Below, one TCR beta chain is given with its context. Its antigen remains unidentified. The data stem from a study of cytomegalovirus exposure and HLA in healthy donors. Overall study findings and caveats: Immune exposure data for these donors was limited to CMV serostatus. A few CMV-associated chains were confirmed in vitro to be specific for CMV antigens. Later, an analysis found that common viral pathogens appeared to be linked with several of the most significant clusters.

The V segment lost 8 bases and the J segment 4 bases; nucleotides outside the gene matches: 6. Germline V CDR1 and CDR2: MDHEN, SYDVKM. The CDR3 consists of 13 residues. Primers: 60 Vbeta forward and 13 Jbeta reverse. Assay used: immunoSEQ multiplex PCR; TCRdb lists only in-frame clones, some missing. This sample has 150,000 to 200,000 clones, with roughly 79% found just once. Sample: PBMCs. The origin of this receptor is a man aged 40-49 years in good health and CMV-seronegative. The chain couples TRBV28 to TRBJ1-1; 8 bases line up with TRBD1. The CDR3 sequence is CASWQGASTEAFF. In nucleotides, the CDR3 is TGTGCCAGCTGGCAGGGGGCCAGCACTGAAGCTTTCTTT. Full variable domain (remainder filled in from reference TRBV28 and TRBJ1-1): DVKVTQSSRYLVKRTGEKVFLECVQDMDHENMFWYRQDPGLGLRLIYFSYDVKMKEKGDIPEGYSVSREKKERFSLILESASTNQTSMYLCASWQGASTEAFFGQGTRLTVV.